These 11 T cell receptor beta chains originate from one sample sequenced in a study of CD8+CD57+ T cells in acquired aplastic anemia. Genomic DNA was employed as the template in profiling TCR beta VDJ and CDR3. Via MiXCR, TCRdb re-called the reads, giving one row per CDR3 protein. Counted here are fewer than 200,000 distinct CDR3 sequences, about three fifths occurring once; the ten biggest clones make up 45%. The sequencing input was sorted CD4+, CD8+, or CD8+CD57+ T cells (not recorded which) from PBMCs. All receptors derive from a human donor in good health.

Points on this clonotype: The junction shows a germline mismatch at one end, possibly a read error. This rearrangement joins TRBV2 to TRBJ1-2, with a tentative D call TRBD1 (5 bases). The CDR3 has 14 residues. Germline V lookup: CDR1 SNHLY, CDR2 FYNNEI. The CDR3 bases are TGTGCCAGCAGCTTAACCAGGGAAGGGGATGGCTGCACCTTC. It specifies CASSLTREGDGCTF.

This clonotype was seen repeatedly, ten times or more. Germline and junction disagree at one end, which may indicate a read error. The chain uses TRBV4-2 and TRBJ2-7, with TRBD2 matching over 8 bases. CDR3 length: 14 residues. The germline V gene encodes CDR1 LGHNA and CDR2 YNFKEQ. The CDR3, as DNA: TGTGCCAGCAGCCCCCGGACTAGCTCCGACGAGCAGTACTTC. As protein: CASSPRTSSDEQYF.

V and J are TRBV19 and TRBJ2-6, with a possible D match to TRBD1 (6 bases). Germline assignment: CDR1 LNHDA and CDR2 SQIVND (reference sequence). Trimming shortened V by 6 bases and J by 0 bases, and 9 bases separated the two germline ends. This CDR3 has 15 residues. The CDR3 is CASSLQGSGANVLTF. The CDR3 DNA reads TGTGCCAGTAGCCTACAGGGCTCTGGGGCCAACGTCCTGACTTTC. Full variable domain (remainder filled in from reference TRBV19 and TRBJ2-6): DGGITQSPKYLFRKEGQNVTLSCEQNLNHDAMYWYRQDPGQGLRLIYYSQIVNDFQKGDIAEGYSVSREKKESFPLTVTSAQKNPTAFYLCASSLQGSGANVLTFGAGSRLTVL.

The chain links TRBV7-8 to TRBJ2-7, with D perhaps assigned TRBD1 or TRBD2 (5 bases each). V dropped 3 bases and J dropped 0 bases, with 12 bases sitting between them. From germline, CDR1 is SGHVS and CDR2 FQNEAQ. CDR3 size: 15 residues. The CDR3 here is CASSLRGQYSYEQYF. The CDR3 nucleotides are TGTGCCAGCAGCTTGAGGGGCCAATACTCCTACGAGCAGTACTTC.

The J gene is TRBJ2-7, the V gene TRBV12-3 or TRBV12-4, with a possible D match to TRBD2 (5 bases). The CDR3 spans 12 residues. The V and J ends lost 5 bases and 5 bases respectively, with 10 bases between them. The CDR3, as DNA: TGTGCCAGCAGTCCCGAGGGCCACGAGCAGTACTTC. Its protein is CASSPEGHEQYF.

The CDR3 sequence is CASSPQGDHEQYF. In DNA, the CDR3 is TGTGCCAGCAGCCCCCAGGGGGACCACGAGCAGTACTTC. V and J are TRBV7-3 and TRBJ2-7, with 7 bases that match TRBD1. The trim removed 5 bases at V and 5 bases at J, leaving 6 bases unmatched. This CDR3 is 13 amino acids long. Germline V gene sequence: CDR1 SGHTA, CDR2 FQGTGA.

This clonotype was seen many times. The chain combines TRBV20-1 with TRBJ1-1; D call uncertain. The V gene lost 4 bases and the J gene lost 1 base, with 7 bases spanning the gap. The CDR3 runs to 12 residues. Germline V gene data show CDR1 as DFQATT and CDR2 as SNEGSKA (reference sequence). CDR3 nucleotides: TGCAGTGCTATGGGTGAGAACACTGAAGCTTTCTTT. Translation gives CSAMGENTEAFF.

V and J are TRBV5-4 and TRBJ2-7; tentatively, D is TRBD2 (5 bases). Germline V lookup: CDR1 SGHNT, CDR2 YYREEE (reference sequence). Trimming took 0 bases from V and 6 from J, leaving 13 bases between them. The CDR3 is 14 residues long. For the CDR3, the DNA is TGTGCCAGCAGCTTGGTAGGAACGGAGGCCGAGCAGTACTTC. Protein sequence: CASSLVGTEAEQYF.

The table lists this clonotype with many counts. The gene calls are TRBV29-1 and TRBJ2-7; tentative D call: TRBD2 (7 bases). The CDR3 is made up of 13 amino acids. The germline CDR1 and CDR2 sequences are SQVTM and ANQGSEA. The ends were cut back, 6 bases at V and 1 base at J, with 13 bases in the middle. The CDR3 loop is CSVGGGASYEQYF. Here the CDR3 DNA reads TGCAGCGTGGGGGGGGGGGCTTCCTACGAGCAGTACTTC.

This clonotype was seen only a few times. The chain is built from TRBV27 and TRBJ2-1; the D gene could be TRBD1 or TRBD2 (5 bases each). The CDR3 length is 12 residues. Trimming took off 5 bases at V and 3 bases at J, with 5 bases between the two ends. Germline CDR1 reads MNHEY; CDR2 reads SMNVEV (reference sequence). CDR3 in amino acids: CASSGGYNEQFF. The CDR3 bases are TGTGCCAGCAGTGGGGGCTACAATGAGCAGTTCTTC.

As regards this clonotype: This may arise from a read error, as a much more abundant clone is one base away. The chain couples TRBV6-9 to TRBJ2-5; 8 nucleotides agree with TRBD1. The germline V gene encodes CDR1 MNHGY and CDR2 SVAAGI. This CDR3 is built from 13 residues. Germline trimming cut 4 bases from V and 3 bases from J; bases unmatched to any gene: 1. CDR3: CASSSDREETQYF. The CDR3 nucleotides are TGTGCCAGCAGTTCGGACAGGGAAGAGACCCAGTACTTC.